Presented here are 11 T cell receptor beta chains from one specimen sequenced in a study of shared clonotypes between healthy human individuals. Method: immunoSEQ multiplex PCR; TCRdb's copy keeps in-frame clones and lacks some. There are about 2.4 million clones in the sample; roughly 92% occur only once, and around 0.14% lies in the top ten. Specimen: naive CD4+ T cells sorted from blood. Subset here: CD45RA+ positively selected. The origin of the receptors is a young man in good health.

CDR3 region: CASSPGTQETQYF. DNA of the CDR3: TGTGCCAGCAGCCCCGGTACCCAAGAGACCCAGTACTTC. The V call is TRBV9, the J call TRBJ2-5; no reliable D call. Germline V CDR1 and CDR2: SGDLS, YYNGEE. The CDR3 is 13 amino acids. The germline V and J ends were trimmed by 4 bases and 1 base, with 8 bases remaining between them.

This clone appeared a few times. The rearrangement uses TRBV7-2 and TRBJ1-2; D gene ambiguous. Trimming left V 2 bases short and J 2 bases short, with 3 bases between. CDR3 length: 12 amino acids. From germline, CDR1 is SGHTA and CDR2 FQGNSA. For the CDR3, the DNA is TGTGCCAGCAGCTTAAACAACTATGGCTACACCTTC. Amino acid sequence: CASSLNNYGYTF.

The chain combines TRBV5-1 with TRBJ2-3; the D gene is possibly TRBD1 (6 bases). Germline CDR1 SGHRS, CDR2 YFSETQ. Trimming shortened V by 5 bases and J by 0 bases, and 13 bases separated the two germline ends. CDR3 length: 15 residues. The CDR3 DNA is TGCGCCAGCAGGTCCACAGGGACCAGCACAGATACGCAGTATTTT. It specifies CASRSTGTSTDTQYF.

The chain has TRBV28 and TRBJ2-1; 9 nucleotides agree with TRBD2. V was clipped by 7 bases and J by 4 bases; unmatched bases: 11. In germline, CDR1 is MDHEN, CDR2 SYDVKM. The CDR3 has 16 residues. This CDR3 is CASTKMGREGYNEQFF. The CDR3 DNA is TGTGCCAGCACTAAAATGGGGCGGGAGGGATACAATGAGCAGTTCTTC.

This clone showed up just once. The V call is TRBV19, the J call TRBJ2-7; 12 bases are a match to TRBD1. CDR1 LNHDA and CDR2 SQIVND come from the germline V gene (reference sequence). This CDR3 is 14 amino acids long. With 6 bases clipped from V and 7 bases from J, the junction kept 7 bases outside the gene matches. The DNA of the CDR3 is TGTGCCAGTAGCCCGGGACAGGGGGCGAGTGAGCAGTACTTC. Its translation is CASSPGQGASEQYF.

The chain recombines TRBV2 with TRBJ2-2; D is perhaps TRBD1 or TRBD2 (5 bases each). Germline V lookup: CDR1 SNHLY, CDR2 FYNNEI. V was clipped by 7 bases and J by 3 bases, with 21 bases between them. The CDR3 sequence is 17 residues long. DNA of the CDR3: TGTGCCAGCAAAGAGACTTGGAAACGGGGCGACACCGGGGAGCTGTTTTTT. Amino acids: CASKETWKRGDTGELFF.

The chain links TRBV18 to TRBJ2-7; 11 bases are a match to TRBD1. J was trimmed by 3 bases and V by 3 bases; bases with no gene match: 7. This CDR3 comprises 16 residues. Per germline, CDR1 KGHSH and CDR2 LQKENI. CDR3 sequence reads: CASSPRGQGAFYEQYF. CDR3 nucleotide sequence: TGTGCCAGCTCACCGCGAGGACAGGGGGCCTTCTACGAGCAGTACTTC.

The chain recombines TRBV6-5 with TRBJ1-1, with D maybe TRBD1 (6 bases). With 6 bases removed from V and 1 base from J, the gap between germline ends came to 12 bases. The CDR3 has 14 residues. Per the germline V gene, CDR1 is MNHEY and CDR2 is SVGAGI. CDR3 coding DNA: TGTGCCAGCAGGACGTACAGGGAGAACACTGAAGCTTTCTTT. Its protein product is CASRTYRENTEAFF.

This chain's CDR3 is CASSMHRAPTDYGYTF. The CDR3 DNA reads as TGTGCCAGCAGCATGCACCGGGCCCCCACGGACTATGGCTACACCTTC. V and J are TRBV5-4 and TRBJ1-2, with no clear D. Looked up from germline, CDR1 is SGHNT and CDR2 is YYREEE (reference sequence). This CDR3 contains 16 residues. Trimming stripped 4 bases from V and 3 bases from J, with 19 bases between.

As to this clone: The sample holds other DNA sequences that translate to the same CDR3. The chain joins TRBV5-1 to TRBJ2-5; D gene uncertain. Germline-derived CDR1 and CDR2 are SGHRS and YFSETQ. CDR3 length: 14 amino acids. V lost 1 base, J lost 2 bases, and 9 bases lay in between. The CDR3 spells CASSLRAGQETQYF. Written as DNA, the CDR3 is TGCGCCAGCAGCTTGAGGGCTGGACAAGAGACCCAGTACTTC.

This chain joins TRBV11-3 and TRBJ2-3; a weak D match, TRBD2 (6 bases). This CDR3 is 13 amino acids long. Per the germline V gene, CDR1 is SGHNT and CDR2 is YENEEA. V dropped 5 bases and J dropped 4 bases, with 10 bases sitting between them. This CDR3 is CASSVWRADTQYF. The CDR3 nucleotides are TGTGCCAGCAGCGTCTGGAGGGCAGATACGCAGTATTTT.